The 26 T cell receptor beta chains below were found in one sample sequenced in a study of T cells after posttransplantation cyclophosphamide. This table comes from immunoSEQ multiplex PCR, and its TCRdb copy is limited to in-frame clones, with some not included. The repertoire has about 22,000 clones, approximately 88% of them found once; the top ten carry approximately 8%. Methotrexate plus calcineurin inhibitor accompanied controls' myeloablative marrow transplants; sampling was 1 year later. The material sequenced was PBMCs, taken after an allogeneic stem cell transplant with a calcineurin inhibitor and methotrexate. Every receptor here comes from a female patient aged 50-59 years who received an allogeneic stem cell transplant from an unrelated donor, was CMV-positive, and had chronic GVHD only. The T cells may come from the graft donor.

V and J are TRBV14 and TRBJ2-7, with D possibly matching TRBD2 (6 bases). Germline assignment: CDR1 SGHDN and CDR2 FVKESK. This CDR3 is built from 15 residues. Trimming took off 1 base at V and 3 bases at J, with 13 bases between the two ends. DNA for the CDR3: TGTGCCAGCAGCCAAGGACGGGGGTTTGGCTACGAGCAGTACTTC. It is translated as CASSQGRGFGYEQYF.

This CDR3 reads CASSVDSTNYGYTF. CDR3 in DNA: TGTGCCAGCAGCGTGGACAGTACTAACTATGGCTACACCTTC. The chain couples TRBV9 to TRBJ1-2, with D perhaps TRBD1 (6 bases). The CDR3 is 14 residues long. Germline values: CDR1 SGDLS, CDR2 YYNGEE. Trimming left V 2 bases short and J 0 bases short, with 8 bases between.

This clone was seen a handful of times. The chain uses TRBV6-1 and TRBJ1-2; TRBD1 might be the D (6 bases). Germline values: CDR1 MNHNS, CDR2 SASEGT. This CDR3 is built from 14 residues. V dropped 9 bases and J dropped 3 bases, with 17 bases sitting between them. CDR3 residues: CASGGRGTDYGYTF. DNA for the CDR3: TGTGCCAGTGGCGGCAGGGGTACGGACTATGGCTACACCTTC.

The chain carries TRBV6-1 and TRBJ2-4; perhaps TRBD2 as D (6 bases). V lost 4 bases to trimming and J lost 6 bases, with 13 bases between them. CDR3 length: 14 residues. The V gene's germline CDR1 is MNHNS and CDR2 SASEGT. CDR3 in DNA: TGTGCCAGCAGTGTCAAGGAGGGTGGAAACATTCAGTACTTC. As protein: CASSVKEGGNIQYF.

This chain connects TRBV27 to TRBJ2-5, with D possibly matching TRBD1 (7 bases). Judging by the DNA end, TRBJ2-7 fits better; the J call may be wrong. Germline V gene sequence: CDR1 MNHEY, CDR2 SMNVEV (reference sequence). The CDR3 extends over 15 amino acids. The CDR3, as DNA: TGTGCCAGCAGTACTTCAGGGGGGTCCCTCTACGAGCAGTACTTC. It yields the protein CASSTSGGSLYEQYF.

As DNA, the CDR3 is TGTGCCAGCAGCCACCGGACAGTTACTAAAGAACTGTTTTTT. This gives the protein CASSHRTVTKELFF. The chain carries TRBV5-6 and TRBJ1-4; weak D call: TRBD1 (6 bases). The V and J ends lost 4 bases and 12 bases respectively, with 19 bases between them. CDR3 length: 14 amino acids. Germline CDR1 and CDR2: SGHDT and YYEEEE.

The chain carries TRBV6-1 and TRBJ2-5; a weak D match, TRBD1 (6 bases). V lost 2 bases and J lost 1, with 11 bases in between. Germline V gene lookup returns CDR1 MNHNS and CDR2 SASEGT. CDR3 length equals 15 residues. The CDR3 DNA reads TGTGCCAGCAGTGAATCACAGGGACCCCAAGAGACCCAGTACTTC. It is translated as CASSESQGPQETQYF.

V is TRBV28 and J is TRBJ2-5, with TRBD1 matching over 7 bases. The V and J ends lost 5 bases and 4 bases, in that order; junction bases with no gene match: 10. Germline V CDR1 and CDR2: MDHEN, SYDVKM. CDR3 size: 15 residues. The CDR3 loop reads CASSPSTGWRETQYF. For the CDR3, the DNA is TGTGCCAGCAGTCCCTCGACAGGGTGGCGAGAGACCCAGTACTTC.

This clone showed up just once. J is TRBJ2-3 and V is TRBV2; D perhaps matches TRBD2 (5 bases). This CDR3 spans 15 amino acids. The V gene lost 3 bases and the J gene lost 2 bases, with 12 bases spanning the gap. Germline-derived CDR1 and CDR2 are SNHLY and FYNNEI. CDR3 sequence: CASSDLAWDTDTQYF. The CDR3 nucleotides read TGTGCCAGCAGTGATCTAGCTTGGGACACAGATACGCAGTATTTT.

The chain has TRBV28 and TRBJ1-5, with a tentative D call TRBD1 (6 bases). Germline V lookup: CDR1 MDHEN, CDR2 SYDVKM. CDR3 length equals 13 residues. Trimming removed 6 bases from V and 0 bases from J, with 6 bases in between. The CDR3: CASRGGSNQPQHF. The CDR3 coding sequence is TGTGCCAGCAGAGGGGGTAGCAATCAGCCCCAGCATTTT.

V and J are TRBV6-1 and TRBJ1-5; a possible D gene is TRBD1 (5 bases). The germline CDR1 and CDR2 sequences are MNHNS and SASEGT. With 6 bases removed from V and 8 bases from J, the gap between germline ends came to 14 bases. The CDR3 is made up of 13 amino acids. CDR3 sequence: CASRGHFQEPQHF. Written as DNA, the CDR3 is TGTGCCAGCAGAGGACACTTTCAGGAGCCCCAGCATTTT.

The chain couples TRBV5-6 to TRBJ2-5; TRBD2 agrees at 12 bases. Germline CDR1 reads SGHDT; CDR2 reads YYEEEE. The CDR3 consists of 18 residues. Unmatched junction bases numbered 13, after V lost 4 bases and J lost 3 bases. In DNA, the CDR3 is TGTGCCAGCAGCACTCCCAGGGCGGGACTAGCGGGTGAAGAGACCCAGTACTTC. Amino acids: CASSTPRAGLAGEETQYF.

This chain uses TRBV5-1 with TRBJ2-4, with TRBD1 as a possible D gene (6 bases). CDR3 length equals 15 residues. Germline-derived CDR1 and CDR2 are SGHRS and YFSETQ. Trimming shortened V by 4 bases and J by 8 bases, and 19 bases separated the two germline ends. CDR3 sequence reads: CASSPDRPSMDIQYF. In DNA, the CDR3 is TGCGCCAGCAGCCCCGACAGGCCCTCGATGGACATTCAGTACTTC. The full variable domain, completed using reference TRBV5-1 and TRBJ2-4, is KAGVTQTPRYLIKTRGQQVTLSCSPISGHRSVSWYQQTPGQGLQFLFEYFSETQRNKGNFPGRFSGRQFSNSRSEMNVSTLELGDSALYLCASSPDRPSMDIQYFGAGTRLSVL.

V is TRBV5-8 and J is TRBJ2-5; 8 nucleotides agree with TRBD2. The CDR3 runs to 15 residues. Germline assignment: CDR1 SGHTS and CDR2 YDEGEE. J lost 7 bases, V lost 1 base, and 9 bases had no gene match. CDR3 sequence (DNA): TGTGCCAGCAGCTTGAATAGCGGGGTGGCCGGGACCCAGTACTTC. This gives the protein CASSLNSGVAGTQYF.

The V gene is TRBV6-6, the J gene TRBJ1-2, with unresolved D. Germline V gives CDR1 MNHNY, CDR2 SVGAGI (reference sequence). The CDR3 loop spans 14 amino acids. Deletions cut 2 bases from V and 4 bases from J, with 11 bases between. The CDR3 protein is CASSYVRALYGYTF. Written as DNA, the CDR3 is TGTGCCAGCAGTTACGTCCGCGCCCTCTATGGCTACACCTTC.

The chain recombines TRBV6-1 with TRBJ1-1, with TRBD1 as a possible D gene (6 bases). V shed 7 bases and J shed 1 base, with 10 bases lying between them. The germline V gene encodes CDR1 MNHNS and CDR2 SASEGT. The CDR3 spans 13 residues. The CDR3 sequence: CASMEQGNTEAFF. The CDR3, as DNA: TGTGCCAGCATGGAACAGGGGAACACTGAAGCTTTCTTT.

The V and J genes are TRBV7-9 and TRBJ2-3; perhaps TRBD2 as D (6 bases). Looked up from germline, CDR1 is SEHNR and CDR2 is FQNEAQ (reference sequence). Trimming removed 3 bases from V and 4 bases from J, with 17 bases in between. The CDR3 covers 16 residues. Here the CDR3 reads CASSFPEGKRADTQYF. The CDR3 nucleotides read TGTGCCAGCAGCTTCCCCGAGGGGAAGCGGGCAGATACGCAGTATTTT.

The CDR3 here is CASSFDWNYEQYF. The CDR3 DNA sequence: TGCGCCAGCAGCTTTGACTGGAACTACGAGCAGTACTTC. V gene TRBV5-1 combines with J gene TRBJ2-7; D not resolved. The CDR3 runs to 13 residues. The germline V gene encodes CDR1 SGHRS and CDR2 YFSETQ. Trimming cost V 2 bases and J 3 bases, with 9 bases left between them.

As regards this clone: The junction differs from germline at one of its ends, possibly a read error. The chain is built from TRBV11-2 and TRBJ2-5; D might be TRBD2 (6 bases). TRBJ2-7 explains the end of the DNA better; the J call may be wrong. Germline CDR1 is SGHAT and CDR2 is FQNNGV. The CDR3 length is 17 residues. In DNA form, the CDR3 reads TGTGCCAGCAGCATAGAGATACTAGCAACGGCGGTCTACGAGCAGTACTTC. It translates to CASSIEILATAVYEQYF.

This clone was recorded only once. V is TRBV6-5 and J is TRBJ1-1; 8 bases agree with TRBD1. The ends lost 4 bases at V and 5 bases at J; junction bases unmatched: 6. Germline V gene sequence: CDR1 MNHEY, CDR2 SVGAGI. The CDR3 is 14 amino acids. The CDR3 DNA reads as TGTGCCAGCAGTTCAGGGGGCTGGGGGACTGAAGCTTTCTTT. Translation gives CASSSGGWGTEAFF.

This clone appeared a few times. CDR3 residues: CASSWRQPYEQYF. CDR3 bases: TGTGCCAGCAGCTGGAGACAGCCCTACGAGCAGTACTTC. V and J are TRBV7-2 and TRBJ2-7, with D perhaps TRBD1 (5 bases). This CDR3 spans 13 amino acids. Germline CDR1 and CDR2: SGHTA and FQGNSA. The V end was cut by 4 bases, the J end by 2 bases, with 9 bases between. Full variable domain (missing parts from reference TRBV7-2 and TRBJ2-7): GAGVSQSPSNKVTEKGKDVELRCDPISGHTALYWYRQSLGQGLEFLIYFQGNSAPDKSGLPSDRFSAERTGGSVSTLTIQRTQQEDSAVYLCASSWRQPYEQYFGPGTRLTVT.

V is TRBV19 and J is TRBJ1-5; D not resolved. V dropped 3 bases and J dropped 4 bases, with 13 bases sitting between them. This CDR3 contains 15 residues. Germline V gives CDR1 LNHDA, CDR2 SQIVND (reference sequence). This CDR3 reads CASSIGPAGNQPQHF. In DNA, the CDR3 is TGTGCCAGTAGTATCGGGCCCGCGGGAAATCAGCCCCAGCATTTT.

The CDR3 reads CASIERGRPNYGYTF. The DNA of the CDR3 is TGTGCCAGCATCGAACGTGGCAGGCCGAACTATGGCTACACCTTC. J is TRBJ1-2 and V is TRBV6-1; D gene unclear. Trimming shortened V by 7 bases and J by 2 bases, and 17 bases separated the two germline ends. CDR1 is MNHNS, CDR2 SASEGT, per germline. The CDR3 consists of 15 residues.

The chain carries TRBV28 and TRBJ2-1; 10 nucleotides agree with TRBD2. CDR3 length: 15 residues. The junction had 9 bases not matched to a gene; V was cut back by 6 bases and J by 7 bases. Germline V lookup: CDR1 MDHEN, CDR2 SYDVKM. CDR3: CASSRTAGGGNEQFF. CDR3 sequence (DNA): TGTGCCAGCAGCCGGACAGCGGGAGGGGGGAATGAGCAGTTCTTC.

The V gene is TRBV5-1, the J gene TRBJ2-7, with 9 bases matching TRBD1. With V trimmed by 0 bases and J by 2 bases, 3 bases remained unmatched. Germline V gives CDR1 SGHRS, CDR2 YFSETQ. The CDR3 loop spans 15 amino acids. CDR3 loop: CASSLGGTGTYEQYF. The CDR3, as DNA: TGCGCCAGCAGCTTGGGGGGGACAGGGACCTACGAGCAGTACTTC.

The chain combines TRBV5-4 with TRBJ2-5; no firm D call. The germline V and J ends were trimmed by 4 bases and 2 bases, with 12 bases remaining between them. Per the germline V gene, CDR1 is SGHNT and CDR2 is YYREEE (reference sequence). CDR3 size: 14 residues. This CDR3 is CASSPWSNQETQYF. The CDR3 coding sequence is TGTGCCAGCAGCCCCTGGAGCAATCAAGAGACCCAGTACTTC.